These 32 T cell receptor beta chains came from one sample sequenced in a study of cytomegalovirus exposure and HLA in healthy donors. Primers: 60 Vbeta forward and 13 Jbeta reverse. The repertoire was sequenced with immunoSEQ multiplex PCR; TCRdb's copy has only in-frame clones and lacks some. This sample has some 100,000 clones; about 75% occur once, and the top ten carry approximately 14%. The specimen was PBMCs. Receptor source: a male donor in good health and CMV-seropositive.

This clone was recorded only once. The chain joins TRBV5-1 to TRBJ1-2; TRBD1 agrees at 7 bases. The germline gives CDR1 SGHRS, CDR2 YFSETQ. CDR3 size: 15 residues. Trimming removed 4 bases from V and 4 bases from J; junction bases left unmatched: 10. CDR3 region: CASSLDRREVYGYTF. The DNA for the CDR3 is TGCGCCAGCAGCCTGGACAGGAGAGAAGTCTATGGCTACACCTTC.

The J gene is TRBJ1-1, the V gene TRBV6-1; the D is unclear. The CDR3 sequence is 12 residues long. The ends were cut back, 5 bases at V and 3 bases at J, with 7 bases in the middle. Germline V lookup: CDR1 MNHNS, CDR2 SASEGT. CDR3 sequence (DNA): TGTGCCAGCAGTTTTCTTGACACTGAAGCTTTCTTT. It yields the protein CASSFLDTEAFF.

V usage is TRBV28 and J usage is TRBJ1-3, with unresolved D. V shed 7 bases and J shed 4 bases, with 11 bases lying between them. Germline loops: CDR1 MDHEN, CDR2 SYDVKM. CDR3 size: 13 residues. CDR3 protein: CASIGSLGNTIYF. CDR3 coding DNA: TGTGCCAGCATCGGGTCACTAGGAAACACCATATATTTT.

The CDR3 is CASSPGTGSDEQYF. In DNA, the CDR3 is TGTGCCAGCAGCCCCGGGACAGGGAGTGACGAGCAGTACTTC. The V and J genes are TRBV5-4 and TRBJ2-7; 9 bases line up with TRBD1. This CDR3 spans 14 amino acids. With 4 bases clipped from V and 5 bases from J, the junction kept 7 bases outside the gene matches. Germline values: CDR1 SGHNT, CDR2 YYREEE (reference sequence).

The rearrangement links TRBV5-1 to TRBJ2-7; 11 bases map to TRBD1. After removal of 4 bases from V and 3 bases from J, the junction contained 9 bases not matched to a gene. From germline, CDR1 is SGHRS and CDR2 YFSETQ. This CDR3 comprises 16 residues. Here the CDR3 reads CASSEFTGTGGYEQYF. The CDR3 nucleotides read TGCGCCAGCAGCGAATTCACCGGGACAGGGGGCTACGAGCAGTACTTC.

The sample holds one count of this clone. The genes are TRBV11-3 and TRBJ2-2, with 15 bases identical to TRBD2. The CDR3 is 16 amino acids. The V and J ends lost 5 bases and 13 bases, in that order; junction bases with no gene match: 11. Germline-derived CDR1 and CDR2 are SGHNT and YENEEA. The CDR3 here is CASSRPGLAGGPTLFF. The CDR3, as DNA: TGTGCCAGCAGCAGACCCGGACTAGCGGGGGGGCCGACGCTGTTTTTT.

The chain uses TRBV7-6 and TRBJ1-2; unclear D gene. The CDR3 extends over 14 amino acids. Germline V CDR1 and CDR2: SGHVS, FNYEAQ. Trimming removed 5 bases at V and 8 bases at J, with 18 bases between. DNA for the CDR3: TGTGCCAGCAGCCCAAATCCAGCACTGGAGGGCTACACCTTC. Its translation is CASSPNPALEGYTF.

The V and J genes are TRBV7-2 and TRBJ2-1, with D perhaps TRBD1 (6 bases). CDR1 and CDR2 from the germline V gene are SGHTA and FQGNSA. Trimming removed 1 base at V and 0 bases at J, with 10 bases between. The CDR3 has 16 residues. The CDR3 is CASSLGTARSYNEQFF. CDR3 nucleotide sequence: TGTGCCAGCAGCTTAGGGACAGCCCGCTCCTACAATGAGCAGTTCTTC.

The chain couples TRBV7-2 to TRBJ2-6; the D gene is possibly TRBD2 (5 bases). Germline CDR1 is SGHTA and CDR2 is FQGNSA. The CDR3 runs 15 residues. V gave up 3 bases and J gave up 1 base, with 7 bases separating them. In DNA form, the CDR3 reads TGTGCCAGCAGCTTGGGAGATTCTGGGGCCAACGTCCTGACTTTC. Translated: CASSLGDSGANVLTF.

The chain uses TRBV5-1 and TRBJ2-7; 7 bases align to TRBD1. The CDR3 loop spans 14 amino acids. The V segment lost 4 bases and the J segment 7 bases; nucleotides outside the gene matches: 11. Germline V lookup: CDR1 SGHRS, CDR2 YFSETQ. The CDR3 is CASSRDSLSGEQYF. The DNA of the CDR3 is TGCGCCAGCAGCCGGGACAGCCTTTCGGGGGAGCAGTACTTC. The variable domain in full, completed from reference TRBV5-1 and TRBJ2-7, reads KAGVTQTPRYLIKTRGQQVTLSCSPISGHRSVSWYQQTPGQGLQFLFEYFSETQRNKGNFPGRFSGRQFSNSRSEMNVSTLELGDSALYLCASSRDSLSGEQYFGPGTRLTVT.

A word on this clone: At one boundary the junction diverges from the germline segment, which might be a read error. The rearrangement uses TRBV11-2 and TRBJ1-2, with a tentative D call TRBD1 (6 bases). The germline gives CDR1 SGHAT, CDR2 FQNNGV. This CDR3 has 12 amino acids. This chain's CDR3 is CASSLTGHRYAF. CDR3 nucleotides: TGTGCCAGCAGCTTAACGGGACACCGATACGCCTTC.

The genes are TRBV7-9 and TRBJ2-5, with 8 positions matching TRBD2. The length of the CDR3 is 16 residues. J lost 5 bases, V lost 7 bases, and 15 bases had no gene match. Germline lookup yields CDR1 SEHNR and CDR2 FQNEAQ (reference sequence). The CDR3 nucleotides are TGTGCCAGCAACGAGGGAGACGGGGGGGCGTTTGAGACCCAGTACTTC. This translates into CASNEGDGGAFETQYF.

The CDR3 spells CASSFQVPSSGNTIYF. For the CDR3, the DNA is TGCGCCAGCAGCTTTCAGGTCCCTTCCTCTGGAAACACCATATATTTT. The chain carries TRBV5-1 and TRBJ1-3; D is unresolved. From germline, CDR1 is SGHRS and CDR2 YFSETQ. V lost 2 bases and J 0 bases, leaving 12 bases between the germline ends. CDR3 length: 16 residues. The full variable domain, rest sourced from reference TRBV5-1 and TRBJ1-3, is KAGVTQTPRYLIKTRGQQVTLSCSPISGHRSVSWYQQTPGQGLQFLFEYFSETQRNKGNFPGRFSGRQFSNSRSEMNVSTLELGDSALYLCASSFQVPSSGNTIYFGEGSWLTVV.

The gene calls are TRBV7-9 and TRBJ2-1; D ambiguous. This CDR3 region has 13 residues. With 2 bases removed from V and 10 bases from J, the gap between germline ends came to 12 bases. The germline CDR1 and CDR2 sequences are SEHNR and FQNEAQ (reference sequence). The CDR3 DNA reads as TGTGCCAGCAGCTTACCCCCCTTGACAGAGCAGTTCTTC. Translation gives CASSLPPLTEQFF.

This chain links TRBV2 with TRBJ2-5; TRBD1 matches at 8 bases. TRBJ2-7 explains the end of the DNA better; the J call may be wrong. Looked up from germline, CDR1 is SNHLY and CDR2 is FYNNEI. The CDR3 totals 15 residues. The CDR3 reads CASSLVQGARYEQYF. The CDR3, as DNA: TGTGCCAGCAGCCTCGTCCAGGGGGCAAGGTACGAGCAGTACTTC.

This clone occurred a few times. The CDR3 region is CASSLLSGQGLYNEQFF. The CDR3 coding sequence is TGTGCCAGCAGCTTGTTGTCGGGACAGGGGTTATACAATGAGCAGTTCTTC. V is TRBV5-6 and J is TRBJ2-1, with 10 bases aligning to TRBD1. Germline V gene data show CDR1 as SGHDT and CDR2 as YYEEEE. CDR3 size: 17 residues. The V gene end was trimmed by 1 base and the J gene end by 4 bases; junction bases not matched to a gene: 8.

The chain joins TRBV6-1 to TRBJ2-7; 11 nucleotides match TRBD2. The J segment lost 2 bases and the V segment lost 0 bases, leaving 0 bases of the junction unmatched. The CDR3 sequence is 15 residues long. Germline CDR1 is MNHNS and CDR2 is SASEGT. In DNA, the CDR3 is TGTGCCAGCAGTGAAGCTAGCGGGGGGGCCTACGAGCAGTACTTC. Its protein product is CASSEASGGAYEQYF.

The genes are TRBV30 and TRBJ2-7; 10 bases align to TRBD1. CDR1 and CDR2 (germline): GTSNPN, SVGIG (reference sequence). Trimming cost V 3 bases and J 2 bases; bases outside gene matches: 4. CDR3 length equals 14 residues. The CDR3 DNA reads TGTGCCTGGAGCCACGGGACAGGGGCCTACGAGCAGTACTTC. The encoded protein is CAWSHGTGAYEQYF. Together with reference TRBV30 and TRBJ2-7, the CDR3 gives the full variable domain: SQTIHQWPATLVQPVGSPLSLECTVEGTSNPNLYWYRQAAGRGLQLLFYSVGIGQISSEVPQNLSASRPQDRQFILSSKKLLLSDSGFYLCAWSHGTGAYEQYFGPGTRLTVT.

The chain combines TRBV7-2 with TRBJ1-6; weak D call: TRBD1 (6 bases). The germline V gene encodes CDR1 SGHTA and CDR2 FQGNSA. The CDR3 totals 14 residues. V was cut by 1 base and J by 13 bases, with 14 bases left in between. For the CDR3, the DNA is TGTGCCAGCAGCTTAGGACAGGACATAGTCCCCCTCCACTTT. Protein: CASSLGQDIVPLHF.

This chain uses TRBV4-1 with TRBJ2-1, with TRBD2 matching 10 bases. The CDR3 has 16 residues. The V gene end was trimmed by 4 bases and the J gene end by 4 bases; junction bases not matched to a gene: 7. Germline CDR1 and CDR2: MGHRA and YSYEKL. The CDR3 sequence is CASSRVSGGLYNEQFF. The CDR3 DNA is TGCGCCAGCAGCCGGGTTAGCGGGGGGCTTTACAATGAGCAGTTCTTC.

V and J are TRBV15 and TRBJ1-2, with 8 bases aligning to TRBD1. The V gene's germline CDR1 is LNHNV and CDR2 YYDKDF (reference sequence). The junction had 11 bases not matched to a gene; V was cut back by 0 bases and J by 8 bases. The CDR3 sequence is 16 residues long. The CDR3 coding sequence is TGTGCCACCAGCAGAGATCTGGGTCAGGGGGCTCGGGGCTACACCTTC. This gives the protein CATSRDLGQGARGYTF. Filled out from reference TRBV15 and TRBJ1-2, the complete variable domain reads DAMVIQNPRYQVTQFGKPVTLSCSQTLNHNVMYWYQQKSSQAPKLLFHYYDKDFNNEADTPDNFQSRRPNTSFCFLDIRSPGLGDTAMYLCATSRDLGQGARGYTFGSGTRLTVV.

This clone was picked up a small number of times. The identical CDR3 is also encoded by other nucleotide sequences in the sample. This rearrangement joins TRBV2 to TRBJ2-5; no definite D call. Germline V gives CDR1 SNHLY, CDR2 FYNNEI. Deletions cut 5 bases from V and 7 bases from J, with 5 bases between. This CDR3 spans 10 amino acids. CDR3 protein: CASSTRTQYF. The CDR3 nucleotides read TGTGCCAGCAGTACAAGGACCCAGTACTTC.

This clone was found a few times. The rearrangement joins TRBV7-9 to TRBJ2-4, with 7 bases lining up with TRBD2. The V gene's germline CDR1 is SEHNR and CDR2 FQNEAQ (reference sequence). With 8 bases clipped from V and 3 bases from J, the junction kept 10 bases outside the gene matches. There are 15 residues in the CDR3. The DNA of the CDR3 is TGTGCCAGCGGTGTGGGGGGGGTGGACAAAAACATTCAGTACTTC. This encodes CASGVGGVDKNIQYF.

The J gene is TRBJ2-3, the V gene TRBV5-4; the match to TRBD2 covers 9 bases. CDR3 length: 15 amino acids. Trimming took 1 base from V and 2 from J; bases not matched to a gene: 2. Looked up from germline, CDR1 is SGHNT and CDR2 is YYREEE (reference sequence). CDR3 sequence reads: CASSLRLADTDTQYF. The CDR3 region has the DNA TGTGCCAGCAGCTTGCGACTAGCGGACACAGATACGCAGTATTTT. The full variable domain, rest sourced from reference TRBV5-4 and TRBJ2-3, is ETGVTQSPTHLIKTRGQQVTLRCSSQSGHNTVSWYQQALGQGPQFIFQYYREEENGRGNFPPRFSGLQFPNYSSELNVNALELDDSALYLCASSLRLADTDTQYFGPGTRLTVL.

This clone appeared a few times. The V gene is TRBV19, the J gene TRBJ1-5; 8 nucleotides line up with TRBD1. CDR1 LNHDA and CDR2 SQIVND come from the germline V gene (reference sequence). There are 19 residues in the CDR3. Unmatched junction bases numbered 12, after V lost 2 bases and J lost 0 bases. Written as DNA, the CDR3 is TGTGCCAGTAGTATACTTCGGGCAGGGGGCTGGGGTAGCAATCAGCCCCAGCATTTT. The encoded protein is CASSILRAGGWGSNQPQHF.

The chain combines TRBV28 with TRBJ2-7; tentatively, D is TRBD2 (5 bases). The CDR3 extends over 15 amino acids. V shed 9 bases and J shed 3 bases, with 21 bases lying between them. CDR1 and CDR2 from the germline V gene are MDHEN and SYDVKM. CDR3 bases: TGTGCCAGTCACTCGTTCTCGGCCGGAGGCTACGAGCAGTACTTC. Its protein is CASHSFSAGGYEQYF.

The sample holds one count of this clone. The chain is built from TRBV5-4 and TRBJ2-4, with D perhaps matching TRBD1 (5 bases). Trimming took 4 bases from V and 1 from J, leaving 18 bases between them. The CDR3 is 17 amino acids. Per germline, CDR1 SGHNT and CDR2 YYREEE (reference sequence). For the CDR3, the DNA is TGTGCCAGCAGCGACCGTCTCAGGGTCGGGGCCAAAAACATTCAGTACTTC. Its protein product is CASSDRLRVGAKNIQYF.

The V and J genes are TRBV27 and TRBJ2-7; 8 bases are a match to TRBD2. Losses at the gene ends were 6 bases for V and 4 bases for J; bases not matched to a gene: 14. Germline V gene sequence: CDR1 MNHEY, CDR2 SMNVEV (reference sequence). This CDR3 contains 16 residues. The chain's CDR3 is CASSSSGGAIWYEQYF. The DNA for the CDR3 is TGTGCCAGCAGCTCCTCGGGAGGGGCCATTTGGTACGAGCAGTACTTC.

V usage is TRBV11-3 and J usage is TRBJ2-2; 8 bases line up with TRBD2. V lost 5 bases, J lost 1 base, and 3 bases stayed unmatched. This CDR3 has 15 amino acids. The V gene's germline CDR1 is SGHNT and CDR2 YENEEA. CDR3 in amino acids: CASSHAGGNTGELFF. CDR3 DNA sequence: TGTGCCAGCAGCCATGCGGGGGGGAACACCGGGGAGCTGTTTTTT.

V gene TRBV2 combines with J gene TRBJ1-5; D is perhaps TRBD1 (6 bases). V lost 5 bases, J lost 6 bases, and 11 bases lay in between. The CDR3 loop spans 13 amino acids. Looked up from germline, CDR1 is SNHLY and CDR2 is FYNNEI. The CDR3: CASSTGMGQPQHF. In DNA, the CDR3 is TGTGCCAGCAGTACAGGGATGGGTCAGCCCCAGCATTTT.

The rearrangement joins TRBV25-1 to TRBJ2-3, with 12 bases lining up with TRBD2. With 3 bases clipped from V and 2 bases from J, the junction kept 3 bases outside the gene matches. Germline CDR1 MGHDK, CDR2 SYGVNS. The length of the CDR3 is 16 residues. This chain's CDR3 is CASSDLAGGPTDTQYF. DNA for the CDR3: TGTGCCAGCAGTGACCTAGCGGGGGGGCCCACAGATACGCAGTATTTT.

The CDR3 DNA reads as TGTGCCAGTATGGTGAGGTCTGCCCTGAGGCCCCAGCATTTT. Its translation: CASMVRSALRPQHF. The rearrangement uses TRBV19 and TRBJ1-5; D call uncertain. In germline, CDR1 is LNHDA, CDR2 SQIVND (reference sequence). Between the trimmed V and J ends, which lost 7 bases and 9 bases, there was a span of 19 bases. The CDR3 length is 14 residues.